Presented here are 12 T cell receptor beta chains from one specimen sequenced in a study of OX40 agonist ivuxolimab in advanced cancers. Profiling relied on immunoSEQ multiplex PCR, and the TCRdb table lists in-frame clones only, not all of them. This sample carries about 59,000 clones, around 86% of them seen once, and the ten largest clones take about 0.41%. The material was CD4+ or CD8+ T cells sorted from blood, obtained in a trial of the OX40 agonist ivuxolimab. These receptors were taken from an adult with an advanced solid tumor such as melanoma, head and neck, liver or kidney cancer.

V gene TRBV5-1 combines with J gene TRBJ2-3; TRBD1 matches 7 bases. Germline V gives CDR1 SGHRS, CDR2 YFSETQ. The CDR3 spans 16 residues. V dropped 4 bases and J dropped 4; count of bases not matched to a gene: 12. CDR3 DNA sequence: TGCGCCAGCAGCCCAAGACAGGGTGGGACGGCAGATACGCAGTATTTT. It codes for CASSPRQGGTADTQYF.

The chain employs TRBV19 and TRBJ2-2, with 13 bases lining up with TRBD2. Germline V lookup: CDR1 LNHDA, CDR2 SQIVND (reference sequence). This CDR3 is 24 amino acids long. The V segment lost 7 bases and the J segment 6 bases; nucleotides outside the gene matches: 32. The CDR3, as DNA: TGTGCCAGTATGGAACCTTTTAGTTGGAGGGCGGCGGTTGGACTAGCGGGAGAACCCGGGGAGCTGTTTTTT. Residues: CASMEPFSWRAAVGLAGEPGELFF.

The rearrangement links TRBV6-1 to TRBJ2-3; no clear D gene. This CDR3 is built from 12 residues. Germline loops: CDR1 MNHNS, CDR2 SASEGT. The V gene lost 1 base and the J gene lost 6 bases, with 5 bases spanning the gap. CDR3 nucleotide sequence: TGTGCCAGCAGTGAAGACGGGGATACGCAGTATTTT. This sequence encodes CASSEDGDTQYF.

This clone has a single count. The chain couples TRBV7-8 to TRBJ2-3; tentative D call: TRBD1 (6 bases). This CDR3 has 13 residues. Deletions cut 3 bases from V and 5 bases from J, with 9 bases between. Per the germline V gene, CDR1 is SGHVS and CDR2 is FQNEAQ. The CDR3 spells CASSFRGGDTQYF. The CDR3 bases are TGTGCCAGCAGCTTTCGAGGGGGAGATACGCAGTATTTT.

The chain is built from TRBV29-1 and TRBJ1-2; possibly TRBD1 for D (5 bases). The CDR3 runs 15 residues. Trimming left V 4 bases short and J 3 bases short, with 18 bases between. The germline gives CDR1 SQVTM, CDR2 ANQGSEA. CDR3 nucleotides: TGCAGCGTTGCGGAACAGGCCCCTCCTTACTATGGCTACACCTTC. This codes for CSVAEQAPPYYGYTF.

This chain connects TRBV9 to TRBJ1-4; tentative D call: TRBD1 (6 bases). The V and J ends lost 4 bases and 8 bases respectively, with 21 bases between them. CDR3 length: 16 residues. Germline V gene data show CDR1 as SGDLS and CDR2 as YYNGEE. The CDR3 region is CASSPNLSGAGEKLFF. DNA for the CDR3: TGTGCCAGCAGCCCCAACTTGTCAGGGGCGGGGGAAAAACTGTTTTTT.

The V and J genes are TRBV10-2 and TRBJ2-7; D is unresolved. This CDR3 has 15 residues. Trimming removed 3 bases at V and 5 bases at J, with 17 bases between. CDR1 is WSHSY, CDR2 SAAADI, per germline. The CDR3 coding sequence is TGCGCCAGCAGTGAAGTACGGGCAGGCATTGACGAGCAGTACTTC. Encoded protein: CASSEVRAGIDEQYF.

V gene TRBV30 combines with J gene TRBJ1-2; 11 bases agree with TRBD1. Germline CDR1 reads GTSNPN; CDR2 reads SVGIG (reference sequence). The CDR3 totals 14 residues. Trimming cost V 3 bases and J 4 bases; bases outside gene matches: 4. CDR3 in amino acids: CAWSPGQGVYGYTF. DNA of the CDR3: TGTGCCTGGAGCCCGGGACAGGGGGTCTATGGCTACACCTTC. The entire variable domain, with the rest obtained from reference TRBV30 and TRBJ1-2, is as follows: SQTIHQWPATLVQPVGSPLSLECTVEGTSNPNLYWYRQAAGRGLQLLFYSVGIGQISSEVPQNLSASRPQDRQFILSSKKLLLSDSGFYLCAWSPGQGVYGYTFGSGTRLTVV.

CDR3 protein: CASSIVGTGEYEQYF. DNA of the CDR3: TGTGCCAGTAGTATAGTCGGGACAGGGGAGTACGAGCAGTACTTC. The chain is built from TRBV19 and TRBJ2-7; 10 bases are a match to TRBD1. Germline values: CDR1 LNHDA, CDR2 SQIVND (reference sequence). This CDR3 is 15 amino acids long. The J segment lost 4 bases and the V segment lost 1 base, leaving 4 bases of the junction unmatched.

The genes are TRBV6-5 and TRBJ2-7; D unclear. The germline V gene has CDR1 MNHEY and CDR2 SVGAGI. This CDR3 region has 13 residues. V gave up 7 bases and J gave up 3 bases, with 13 bases separating them. The CDR3 loop is CASNPENLYEQYF. The CDR3 nucleotides are TGTGCCAGCAACCCGGAAAACCTCTACGAGCAGTACTTC.

The chain couples TRBV6-1 to TRBJ2-5, with D maybe TRBD1 (5 bases). The CDR3 is made up of 13 amino acids. The V gene's germline CDR1 is MNHNS and CDR2 SASEGT. V was clipped by 2 bases and J by 5 bases, with 9 bases between them. CDR3: CASSEQGRETQYF. CDR3 DNA: TGTGCCAGCAGTGAACAGGGCCGGGAGACCCAGTACTTC.

The genes are TRBV19 and TRBJ2-7; D gene ambiguous. This CDR3 is built from 13 residues. Germline V gene lookup returns CDR1 LNHDA and CDR2 SQIVND (reference sequence). The V end lost 3 bases, the J end lost 4 bases, and 10 bases lay between the germline ends. This CDR3 reads CASSINILYEQYF. The DNA of the CDR3 is TGTGCCAGTAGTATTAACATTCTATACGAGCAGTACTTC.